One sample yielded the 9 T cell receptor beta chains listed below, sequenced in a study of CD8+CD57+ T cells in acquired aplastic anemia. Using genomic DNA as the template, TCR beta VDJ and CDR3 profiling was carried out. From the reads, TCRdb called clonotypes with MiXCR, one entry per CDR3 protein. The sample lists about 150,000 distinct CDR3 sequences; about 54% were seen once. For sequencing, patients were chosen who had shown expansion of CD8+CD57+ cells by flow cytometry. The source material was sorted CD4+, CD8+, or CD8+CD57+ T cells (not recorded which) from PBMCs. These receptors came from a human donor with aplastic anemia.

V is TRBV5-6 and J is TRBJ1-1; 7 bases map to TRBD1. Germline assignment: CDR1 SGHDT and CDR2 YYEEEE. The length of the CDR3 is 14 residues. The J segment lost 4 bases and the V segment lost 4 bases, leaving 7 bases of the junction unmatched. The CDR3 DNA sequence: TGTGCCAGCAGCCCCGGTCCAGGGGGCACTGAAGCTTTCTTT. Translating it yields CASSPGPGGTEAFF.

The rearrangement links TRBV6-5 to TRBJ1-2; D may be TRBD1 (6 bases). The CDR3 is made up of 15 amino acids. Germline values: CDR1 MNHEY, CDR2 SVGAGI. The ends were cut back, 0 bases at V and 2 bases at J, with 10 bases in the middle. The CDR3 DNA sequence: TGTGCCAGCAGTTACTCGGGCAGGGGCAACTATGGCTACACCTTC. Protein product: CASSYSGRGNYGYTF.

J is TRBJ1-6 and V is TRBV10-3; TRBD1 aligns across 8 bases. CDR3 length: 13 amino acids. The V gene end was trimmed by 4 bases and the J gene end by 7 bases; junction bases not matched to a gene: 0. The germline CDR1 and CDR2 sequences are ENHRY and SYGVKD. Here the CDR3 reads CAISGTGNSPLHF. CDR3 DNA: TGTGCCATCAGTGGGACAGGGAATTCACCCCTCCACTTT.

The rearrangement links TRBV24-1 to TRBJ2-7, with D tentatively TRBD1 or TRBD2 (5 bases each). Germline CDR1 is KGHDR and CDR2 is SFDVKD. The V end was cut by 4 bases, the J end by 1 base, with 13 bases between. This CDR3 is built from 15 residues. The CDR3 bases are TGTGCCACCAGTGACCCCGGGACGGATTCCTACGAGCAGTACTTC. Amino acids: CATSDPGTDSYEQYF.

This clonotype occurred a few times. This is likely a read error, given that the CDR3 carries no conserved phenylalanine or tryptophan at its end. This chain joins TRBV7-9 and TRBJ2-4; D is tentatively TRBD1 or TRBD2 (6 bases each). The V end was cut by 1 base, the J end by 9 bases, with 10 bases between. The CDR3 contains 13 residues. Germline CDR1 and CDR2: SEHNR and FQNEAQ (reference sequence). The CDR3: CASSLGRGGIQYL. Here the CDR3 DNA reads TGTGCCAGCAGCTTAGGCAGGGGAGGCATTCAGTACCTC.

This clonotype was seen a few times. The rearrangement links TRBV6-5 to TRBJ2-1; perhaps TRBD1 as D (6 bases). Germline V lookup: CDR1 MNHEY, CDR2 SVGAGI. The CDR3 is 14 amino acids. V was pared by 0 bases and J by 5 bases, with 8 bases between. CDR3 region: CASSYSWTDNEQFF. DNA of the CDR3: TGTGCCAGCAGTTACTCCTGGACAGACAATGAGCAGTTCTTC.

This clonotype showed up just once. The chain links TRBV7-8 to TRBJ2-7, with 11 nucleotides matching TRBD2. Trimming removed 4 bases from V and 4 bases from J; junction bases left unmatched: 3. This CDR3 is built from 14 residues. The V gene's germline CDR1 is SGHVS and CDR2 FQNEAQ. This CDR3 reads CASSSGLAGYEQYF. The DNA for the CDR3 is TGTGCCAGCAGCTCAGGACTAGCGGGTTACGAGCAGTACTTC.

This clonotype was recorded many times. The V gene is TRBV19, the J gene TRBJ1-3; D remains ambiguous. Trimming pared 1 base from V and 1 base from J, leaving 5 bases between. This CDR3 comprises 14 residues. Germline CDR1 LNHDA, CDR2 SQIVND (reference sequence). The DNA of the CDR3 is TGTGCCAGTAGTATAGGGGCTTCTGGAAACACCATATATTTT. As protein: CASSIGASGNTIYF.

This clonotype came up a few times. This sequence joins TRBV12-3 or TRBV12-4 and TRBJ1-2, with 7 bases matching TRBD1. This CDR3 comprises 15 residues. The V gene end was trimmed by 5 bases and the J gene end by 4 bases; junction bases not matched to a gene: 10. The CDR3 loop is CASSRRRGTLYGYTF. In DNA form, the CDR3 reads TGTGCCAGCAGTCGTCGCAGGGGGACCCTCTATGGCTACACCTTC.